This TCR beta chain was recorded in a study of CD8+CD57+ T cells in acquired aplastic anemia (dated by TCRdb to 2016 to 2019). Study-wide context: On average, sorted CD4+ and CD8+ cells yielded around 3.5 ug of extracted DNA, with a range of about 0.19 to 30 ug. CD8+CD57+ expansion was defined as frequency above the mean frequency observed in healthy subjects.

Concerning this clonotype: Its antigen is currently not known. Per-nucleotide qualities are absent, and no much larger clonotype sits a single base away.

Profiling of TCR beta VDJ combinations and CDR3 sequences used genomic DNA as the template. TCR repertoire sequencing was run on an Illumina HiSeq 2000. Regarding the original processing steps: Repertoire assessment relied on Simpson's diversity index, CDR3 size and DJ length profiles, and TRBV/TRBJ rearrangement plots. The most abundant DNA sequence in the deep sequencing data was defined as the immunodominant clone. CDR3 amino acid sequences were checked for sharing between subjects and were compared against published repertoires and the VDJdb database. TCRdb's own reprocessing of the public reads used fastp at Q25 and MiXCR and kept productive beta chains. Here each entry gathers all rows of one CDR3 protein and keeps the most common genes and DNA. V and J calls and clone size were set by TCRdb, not the authors. The sample includes approximately 300,000 distinct CDR3 sequences, with approximately 60% observed a single time. The ten top clones hold roughly 1.2% of the sample.

Overall study outcomes, separate from this receptor: Some 27 CD8+ CDR3 sequences were found in both patients and controls but appeared to be highly expressed in patients and within the immunodominant clones of the patients. Patients and healthy controls showed no significant difference in CD8+ Simpson's diversity (P=0.060).

The patients picked for sequencing were ones in whom flow cytometry had shown an expansion of CD8+CD57+ cells. Severe acquired aplastic anemia was diagnosed in all patients according to International Study of Aplastic Anemia and Agranulocytosis and Camitta criteria. No patient had received any therapy when blood was sampled. In the study, sorted CD4+ and CD8+ blood T cells from patients with severe aplastic anemia and from healthy subjects underwent deep sequencing of TCR repertoires. Patients were enrolled in the USA under clinicaltrials.gov protocols 00001620, 01623167, 00001397, 00071045, 00081523 and 00961064. Ficoll-Paque density gradient centrifugation was used to isolate peripheral blood mononuclear cells. CD4+ and CD8+ T cells were sorted by FACS or magnetic beads before DNA extraction. The clonotype originates from a human donor with aplastic anemia. The sequenced sample consisted of sorted CD4+, CD8+, or CD8+CD57+ T cells (not recorded which) from PBMCs.

The CDR3 is CASSSVNRESYGYTF. The nucleotide sequence is TGTGCCAGCAGCTCTGTGAACAGGGAAAGCTATGGCTACACCTTC. This sequence uses TRBV5-5 and TRBJ1-2; 6 matching bases give a weak D call of TRBD1. Deletion took 3 bases off V and 4 bases off J, with a span of 16 bases between the germline ends. Spanning cysteine to phenylalanine, the CDR3 consists of 15 amino acids. Only the CDR3 part of the read is kept: 45 bases, read in frame from the first base. From the germline V gene (reference sequence), CDR1 is SGHKS and CDR2 is YYEKEE.